This T cell receptor beta chain was found in a study of T cell changes during pregnancy in multiple sclerosis. Some clones are missing from TCRdb's copy, which holds only in-frame ones; the method was immunoSEQ multiplex PCR. Among approximately 44,000 clones, roughly 92% were seen once, and the ten largest hold 0.55% to 0.7%. Trimming pared 4 bases from V and 1 base from J, leaving 14 bases between. Germline loops: CDR1 GTSNPN, CDR2 SVGIG (reference sequence). CDR3 size: 15 residues. This specimen consisted of CD4+ T cells from peripheral blood mononuclear cells, obtained in the first trimester of pregnancy. V gene TRBV30 combines with J gene TRBJ1-5; possibly TRBD1 for D (6 bases). The receptor was isolated from a female donor with multiple sclerosis, enrolled in a pregnancy study. CDR3: CAWNEGQLSNQPQHF. For the CDR3, the DNA is TGTGCCTGGAACGAAGGACAGCTGAGCAATCAGCCCCAGCATTTT.